These 29 T cell receptor beta chains share one sample of origin, sequenced in a study of cytomegalovirus exposure and HLA in healthy donors. PCR primers comprised 60 Vbeta and 13 Jbeta primers. Repertoires were generated with immunoSEQ multiplex PCR, while TCRdb's copy carries only in-frame clones and drops some. The repertoire holds 98,000 or so clones, with under 80% as singletons. Sequenced material: PBMCs. These receptors all stem from a human donor in good health.

The V call is TRBV14, the J call TRBJ1-2; 7 positions agree with TRBD1. This CDR3 is built from 14 residues. Losses at the gene ends were 2 bases for V and 4 bases for J; bases not matched to a gene: 4. Germline lookup yields CDR1 SGHDN and CDR2 FVKESK. The CDR3: CASSQSRDSYGYTF. CDR3 coding DNA: TGTGCCAGCAGCCAAAGTCGGGACAGCTATGGCTACACCTTC.

The chain has TRBV11-3 and TRBJ2-7; 7 bases match TRBD1. Germline lookup yields CDR1 SGHNT and CDR2 YENEEA. The CDR3 spans 15 residues. The J segment lost 3 bases and the V segment lost 3 bases, leaving 8 bases of the junction unmatched. CDR3: CASSFSSRGNYEQYF. DNA of the CDR3: TGTGCCAGCAGCTTTTCATCCAGGGGGAACTACGAGCAGTACTTC.

The rearrangement links TRBV6-1 to TRBJ1-3; no clear D. V was shortened by 5 bases and J by 1 base, with 9 bases between the two germline ends. CDR3 size: 14 residues. From germline, CDR1 is MNHNS and CDR2 SASEGT. The CDR3 region has the DNA TGTGCCAGCAGTCCCCTGGCTTCTGGAAACACCATATATTTT. The encoded protein is CASSPLASGNTIYF.

The V gene is TRBV5-8, the J gene TRBJ2-7; D might be TRBD1 (6 bases). V lost 2 bases and J lost 6, with 12 bases in between. The CDR3 runs to 13 residues. The germline V gene has CDR1 SGHTS and CDR2 YDEGEE. CDR3 protein: CASSFSQGSEQYF. In nucleotides, the CDR3 is TGTGCCAGCAGCTTTTCACAGGGCTCCGAGCAGTACTTC.

The chain employs TRBV23-1 and TRBJ2-2; a possible D gene is TRBD2 (6 bases). TRBV23-1 is placed among ORFs of uncertain function. Trimming took 7 bases from V and 4 from J, leaving 16 bases between them. The CDR3 runs 15 residues. The CDR3 DNA reads TGCGCCAGCATTTCGGGGGAGGAGGGCACCGGGGAGCTGTTTTTT. It translates to CASISGEEGTGELFF.

The rearrangement joins TRBV18 to TRBJ2-7; TRBD1 is a possible D gene (6 bases). The V gene lost 4 bases and the J gene lost 0 bases, with 13 bases spanning the gap. Looked up from germline, CDR1 is KGHSH and CDR2 is LQKENI. This CDR3 comprises 15 residues. DNA for the CDR3: TGTGCCAGCTCACAAAAACAGGGTTCCTCCTACGAGCAGTACTTC. Protein sequence: CASSQKQGSSYEQYF.

The J gene is TRBJ2-1, the V gene TRBV5-1; maybe TRBD2 (5 bases). Trimming took off 0 bases at V and 7 bases at J, with 17 bases between the two ends. The CDR3 extends over 16 amino acids. Germline-derived CDR1 and CDR2 are SGHRS and YFSETQ. CDR3 coding DNA: TGCGCCAGCAGCTTGGTGGCCGGGGTTAGGGCGAATGAGCAGTTCTTC. Amino acids: CASSLVAGVRANEQFF.

This chain joins TRBV5-4 and TRBJ2-1, with 8 bases lining up with TRBD2. The CDR3 totals 14 residues. Germline V gives CDR1 SGHNT, CDR2 YYREEE (reference sequence). The J segment lost 6 bases and the V segment lost 3 bases, leaving 5 bases of the junction unmatched. CDR3 DNA sequence: TGTGCCAGCAGCTCGGGACTAGTGGCCAATGAGCAGTTCTTC. This translates into CASSSGLVANEQFF.

The rearrangement joins TRBV7-8 to TRBJ1-2; a possible D gene is TRBD1 (6 bases). There are 13 residues in the CDR3. Germline values: CDR1 SGHVS, CDR2 FQNEAQ. V lost 5 bases and J lost 3, with 10 bases in between. The CDR3 here is CASSVQGHYGYTF. Here the CDR3 DNA reads TGTGCCAGCAGCGTACAGGGCCACTATGGCTACACCTTC.

This sequence joins TRBV5-1 and TRBJ1-1; 8 bases map to TRBD1. The CDR3 covers 13 residues. Germline V CDR1 and CDR2: SGHRS, YFSETQ. Trimming at V came to 2 bases and at J to 10 bases, leaving 7 bases not matched to a gene. The CDR3 coding sequence is TGCGCCAGCAGCTTATCGAACAGGGGGGTAGCTTTCTTT. It codes for CASSLSNRGVAFF.

This chain joins TRBV28 and TRBJ1-5; D gene uncertain. CDR1 MDHEN and CDR2 SYDVKM come from the germline V gene. The CDR3 consists of 14 residues. V dropped 4 bases and J dropped 5 bases, with 12 bases sitting between them. CDR3 in DNA: TGTGCCAGCAGTTCCCTTGTGTTCTATCAGCCCCAGCATTTT. As protein: CASSSLVFYQPQHF.

The CDR3 region is CASGLVQQYSNQPQHF. CDR3 sequence (DNA): TGTGCTAGTGGTTTGGTACAACAGTATAGCAATCAGCCCCAGCATTTT. The genes are TRBV12-5 and TRBJ1-5; D gene ambiguous. CDR1 LGHNT and CDR2 FRNRAP come from the germline V gene. This CDR3 has 16 residues. V lost 0 bases, J lost 0 bases, and 9 bases lay in between.

In nucleotides, the CDR3 is TGCGCCAGCAGCCCGCGGACAGGGGGCACTGAAGCTTTCTTT. This sequence encodes CASSPRTGGTEAFF. This chain connects TRBV5-1 to TRBJ1-1; 10 bases are a match to TRBD1. V lost 4 bases, J lost 4 bases, and 4 bases stayed unmatched. Germline V CDR1 and CDR2: SGHRS, YFSETQ. The CDR3 has 14 amino acids. The full variable domain, in which reference TRBV5-1 and TRBJ1-1 provide the parts outside the CDR3, is KAGVTQTPRYLIKTRGQQVTLSCSPISGHRSVSWYQQTPGQGLQFLFEYFSETQRNKGNFPGRFSGRQFSNSRSEMNVSTLELGDSALYLCASSPRTGGTEAFFGQGTRLTVV.

The chain uses TRBV27 and TRBJ2-7; TRBD1 is a possible D gene (6 bases). The CDR3 has 16 residues. V lost 4 bases and J lost 0, with 16 bases in between. In germline, CDR1 is MNHEY, CDR2 SMNVEV (reference sequence). CDR3 residues: CASSSHRTASSYEQYF. Written as DNA, the CDR3 is TGTGCCAGCAGTTCTCACAGGACAGCGAGCTCCTACGAGCAGTACTTC.

V and J are TRBV11-2 and TRBJ1-1, with no clear D. The CDR3 is 13 residues long. Trimming stripped 4 bases from V and 1 base from J, with 7 bases between. Germline V lookup: CDR1 SGHAT, CDR2 FQNNGV. The CDR3 reads CASSSNRNTEAFF. In DNA form, the CDR3 reads TGTGCCAGCAGCTCCAACAGGAACACTGAAGCTTTCTTT.

The chain uses TRBV5-4 and TRBJ2-3; D not resolved. CDR1 is SGHNT and CDR2 is YYREEE in the germline V gene (reference sequence). Deletions cut 0 bases from V and 3 bases from J, with 2 bases between. This CDR3 has 12 amino acids. In DNA, the CDR3 is TGTGCCAGCAGCTTGGCGACAGATACGCAGTATTTT. Its translation is CASSLATDTQYF.

The chain has TRBV29-1 and TRBJ1-5; 8 bases line up with TRBD1. CDR1 is SQVTM, CDR2 ANQGSEA, per germline. V was pared by 5 bases and J by 2 bases, with 8 bases of the junction left unmatched. This CDR3 region has 15 residues. As DNA, the CDR3 is TGCAGCGTTTCTTTTTCGACAGGGGGCAATCAGCCCCAGCATTTT. Amino acids: CSVSFSTGGNQPQHF.

V and J are TRBV5-4 and TRBJ2-2; 13 bases map to TRBD2. V shed 2 bases and J 6 bases; nucleotides not matched to a gene: 4. Germline-derived CDR1 and CDR2 are SGHNT and YYREEE (reference sequence). This CDR3 is built from 16 residues. CDR3 nucleotides: TGTGCCAGCAGCTTCGGACTAGCGGGGGCCCCCGGGGAGCTGTTTTTT. The encoded protein is CASSFGLAGAPGELFF. Full variable domain (rest looked up from reference TRBV5-4 and TRBJ2-2): ETGVTQSPTHLIKTRGQQVTLRCSSQSGHNTVSWYQQALGQGPQFIFQYYREEENGRGNFPPRFSGLQFPNYSSELNVNALELDDSALYLCASSFGLAGAPGELFFGEGSRLTVL.

Turning to this clone: One end of the junction fails to match germline, which may point to a read error. The chain employs TRBV6-1 and TRBJ1-3; the D gene is possibly TRBD1 (5 bases). From germline, CDR1 is MNHNS and CDR2 SASEGT. The CDR3 is 13 amino acids. This CDR3 is CASSEVSYSRAPF. DNA for the CDR3: TGTGCCAGCAGTGAGGTTTCCTATAGCAGGGCCCCCTTT.

The chain recombines TRBV6-1 with TRBJ2-1; 7 bases align to TRBD2. J gave up 4 bases and V 4 bases, and 1 base lay outside the gene matches. This CDR3 region has 13 residues. Looked up from germline, CDR1 is MNHNS and CDR2 is SASEGT. CDR3 in DNA: TGTGCCAGCAGTGGGACTAGATACAATGAGCAGTTCTTC. As protein: CASSGTRYNEQFF.

This chain links TRBV19 with TRBJ1-5; TRBD1 is a possible D gene (5 bases). Germline CDR1 LNHDA, CDR2 SQIVND (reference sequence). The CDR3 extends over 15 amino acids. V was trimmed by 7 bases and J by 0 bases, leaving 13 bases between them. CDR3 in amino acids: CASTIDSYSNQPQHF. The CDR3 region has the DNA TGTGCCAGTACCATAGACAGTTATAGCAATCAGCCCCAGCATTTT.

This chain joins TRBV27 and TRBJ2-6; D remains unclear. This CDR3 spans 16 amino acids. The germline gives CDR1 MNHEY, CDR2 SMNVEV (reference sequence). Trimming left V 5 bases short and J 0 bases short, with 11 bases between. The CDR3 coding sequence is TGTGCCAGCAGTAGGAGTGGAGTCTCTGGGGCCAACGTCCTGACTTTC. Its protein is CASSRSGVSGANVLTF.

The V call is TRBV6-1, the J call TRBJ1-2; D remains unclear. Germline CDR1 reads MNHNS; CDR2 reads SASEGT. CDR3 size: 14 residues. V was pared by 8 bases and J by 2 bases, with 15 bases between. In DNA, the CDR3 is TGTGCCAGCGCCGCCGGGTCTGGGAACTATGGCTACACCTTC. It yields the protein CASAAGSGNYGYTF.

V is TRBV5-1 and J is TRBJ2-2; a weak D match, TRBD1 (5 bases). The V end lost 4 bases, the J end lost 3 bases, and 22 bases lay between the germline ends. CDR3 length: 18 residues. Germline CDR1 SGHRS, CDR2 YFSETQ. The CDR3 reads CASSPERQGVGYTGELFF. CDR3 DNA sequence: TGCGCCAGCAGCCCCGAGCGCCAGGGCGTAGGATACACCGGGGAGCTGTTTTTT. Using reference TRBV5-1 and TRBJ2-2 for the parts outside the CDR3, the full variable domain is KAGVTQTPRYLIKTRGQQVTLSCSPISGHRSVSWYQQTPGQGLQFLFEYFSETQRNKGNFPGRFSGRQFSNSRSEMNVSTLELGDSALYLCASSPERQGVGYTGELFFGEGSRLTVL.

This clone appeared once. This chain connects TRBV13 to TRBJ2-3; TRBD2 matches at 9 bases. V lost 2 bases to trimming and J lost 6 bases; unmatched junction nucleotides: 9. This CDR3 is 16 amino acids long. The germline V gene has CDR1 PRHDT and CDR2 FYEKMQ (reference sequence). This CDR3 reads CASSLLAGQLRDTQYF. CDR3 bases: TGTGCCAGCAGCTTACTAGCGGGGCAATTGAGGGATACGCAGTATTTT. Combining the CDR3 with reference TRBV13 and TRBJ2-3 gives the whole variable domain AAGVIQSPRHLIKEKRETATLKCYPIPRHDTVYWYQQGPGQDPQFLISFYEKMQSDKGSIPDRFSAQQFSDYHSELNMSSLELGDSALYFCASSLLAGQLRDTQYFGPGTRLTVL.

The gene calls are TRBV6-5 and TRBJ2-5; TRBD2 matches 9 bases. The germline V gene has CDR1 MNHEY and CDR2 SVGAGI. The CDR3 has 15 residues. V lost 4 bases to trimming and J lost 5 bases; unmatched junction nucleotides: 8. For the CDR3, the DNA is TGTGCCAGCAGTTGGTCTAGCGGGGTAGGGGAGACCCAGTACTTC. Translated, it gives CASSWSSGVGETQYF.

V is TRBV6-1 and J is TRBJ2-1; D might be TRBD2 (7 bases). V was trimmed by 5 bases and J by 9 bases, leaving 17 bases between them. The CDR3 has 14 amino acids. CDR1 is MNHNS and CDR2 is SASEGT in the germline V gene. CDR3 sequence: CASSQQQGGIEQFF. The CDR3 nucleotides read TGTGCCAGCAGTCAACAACAGGGAGGGATTGAGCAGTTCTTC.

The rearrangement links TRBV4-3 to TRBJ2-7; maybe TRBD2 (6 bases). Looked up from germline, CDR1 is LGHNA and CDR2 is YSLEER. The CDR3 sequence is 16 residues long. V gave up 0 bases and J gave up 2 bases, with 14 bases separating them. The CDR3 DNA reads TGCGCCAGCAGCCAAGATGGGGCCGGGACTCCCTACGAGCAGTACTTC. It is translated as CASSQDGAGTPYEQYF.

This sequence joins TRBV18 and TRBJ1-4; D might be TRBD1 (5 bases). V was pared by 3 bases and J by 0 bases, with 5 bases between. The length of the CDR3 is 14 residues. Germline V CDR1 and CDR2: KGHSH, LQKENI. Written as DNA, the CDR3 is TGTGCCAGCTCACCGACAGCAACTAATGAAAAACTGTTTTTT. Translating gives CASSPTATNEKLFF.